These 30 T cell receptor beta chains share one sample of origin, sequenced in a study of T cells after yellow fever vaccination. MiXCR was run by TCRdb on the 5' RACE reads, yielding one entry per CDR3 protein. Of about 160,000 distinct CDR3 sequences in the sample, less than 9% are singletons; the top ten hold more than 2.5%. Sequenced material: CD4+ T cells sorted from PBMCs, taken 5 to 6 days after the first yellow fever vaccination. The receptor set was obtained from a man between 18 and 29 years old who received the YFV17D yellow fever vaccine.

This clonotype was observed at least ten times. The V and J genes are TRBV5-1 and TRBJ2-5; D gene unclear. The germline V gene encodes CDR1 SGHRS and CDR2 YFSETQ. V shed 0 bases and J shed 5 bases, with 8 bases lying between them. There are 13 residues in the CDR3. CDR3 sequence: CASSLVVEETQYF. DNA for the CDR3: TGCGCCAGCAGCTTGGTCGTGGAGGAGACCCAGTACTTC. Full variable domain (missing parts from reference TRBV5-1 and TRBJ2-5): KAGVTQTPRYLIKTRGQQVTLSCSPISGHRSVSWYQQTPGQGLQFLFEYFSETQRNKGNFPGRFSGRQFSNSRSEMNVSTLELGDSALYLCASSLVVEETQYFGPGTRLLVL.

The chain combines TRBV12-3 or TRBV12-4 with TRBJ1-5; no clear D. The CDR3 totals 12 residues. Trimming removed 0 bases from V and 15 bases from J, with 12 bases in between. The CDR3 DNA sequence: TGTGCCAGCAGTTTAGCGGGCTCCTCTTCGCATTTT. Translating it yields CASSLAGSSSHF.

This clonotype was observed at least ten times. The chain couples TRBV5-1 to TRBJ2-6; D gene ambiguous. The V end was cut by 4 bases, the J end by 4 bases, with 9 bases between. This CDR3 region has 14 residues. Germline loops: CDR1 SGHRS, CDR2 YFSETQ. CDR3 sequence (DNA): TGCGCCAGCAGCCCGACTGGGGGGGCCAACGTCCTGACTTTC. Protein sequence: CASSPTGGANVLTF.

At least ten counts were recorded for this clonotype. The chain carries TRBV18 and TRBJ1-5; D not resolved. Germline V gene data show CDR1 as KGHSH and CDR2 as LQKENI. Trimming removed 1 base from V and 1 base from J, with 5 bases in between. This CDR3 contains 14 residues. The CDR3 coding sequence is TGTGCCAGCTCACCACTCAGCAGCAATCAGCCCCAGCATTTT. Protein product: CASSPLSSNQPQHF.

This clonotype was counted many times. V and J are TRBV4-1 and TRBJ1-6; D call uncertain. Germline-derived CDR1 and CDR2 are MGHRA and YSYEKL. The CDR3 is 14 amino acids. V dropped 0 bases and J dropped 7 bases, with 7 bases sitting between them. This CDR3 reads CASSQDWGNSPLHF. CDR3 DNA sequence: TGCGCCAGCAGCCAAGATTGGGGAAATTCACCCCTCCACTTT.

This clonotype was seen repeatedly, ten times or more. The chain joins TRBV5-1 to TRBJ1-5; possibly TRBD1 for D (5 bases). The CDR3 length is 13 residues. The ends were cut back, 3 bases at V and 4 bases at J, with 8 bases in the middle. CDR1 is SGHRS, CDR2 YFSETQ, per germline. In DNA, the CDR3 is TGCGCCAGCAGCTCCGGGGGAAATCAGCCCCAGCATTTT. The encoded protein is CASSSGGNQPQHF. The variable domain in full, with the rest retrieved from reference TRBV5-1 and TRBJ1-5, is KAGVTQTPRYLIKTRGQQVTLSCSPISGHRSVSWYQQTPGQGLQFLFEYFSETQRNKGNFPGRFSGRQFSNSRSEMNVSTLELGDSALYLCASSSGGNQPQHFGDGTRLSIL.

A few counts support this clonotype. This chain links TRBV4-3 with TRBJ2-5; 8 nucleotides line up with TRBD2. The V segment lost 5 bases and the J segment 3 bases; nucleotides outside the gene matches: 11. The V gene's germline CDR1 is LGHNA and CDR2 YSLEER. The CDR3 extends over 16 amino acids. The CDR3 loop is CASSYTYRAGEETQYF. CDR3 sequence (DNA): TGCGCCAGCAGCTACACCTACCGAGCGGGAGAAGAGACCCAGTACTTC.

This clonotype has only a few counts. The chain carries TRBV6-2 or TRBV6-3 and TRBJ2-7, with D uncertain. Per the germline V gene, CDR1 is MNHEY and CDR2 is SVGEGT. This CDR3 comprises 13 residues. Trimming stripped 8 bases from V and 2 bases from J, with 13 bases between. The CDR3 here is CASATDTPYEQYF. CDR3 DNA sequence: TGTGCCAGCGCCACAGACACTCCCTACGAGCAGTACTTC.

This clonotype was recorded at least ten times. The gene calls are TRBV20-1 and TRBJ1-1, with 9 bases matching TRBD1. V was clipped by 4 bases and J by 5 bases; unmatched bases: 11. The germline V gene has CDR1 DFQATT and CDR2 SNEGSKA (reference sequence). CDR3 length: 15 residues. CDR3 residues: CSAIPADRGGTEAFF. The DNA for the CDR3 is TGCAGTGCTATTCCGGCGGACAGGGGAGGTACTGAAGCTTTCTTT.

This rearrangement joins TRBV20-1 to TRBJ2-7; 10 nucleotides line up with TRBD1. The CDR3 is made up of 15 amino acids. Germline CDR1 reads DFQATT; CDR2 reads SNEGSKA (reference sequence). The chain's CDR3 is CCAGPPGQGTYEQYV. The CDR3 coding sequence is TGCTGTGCTGGGCCACCGGGACAGGGGACCTACGAGCAGTACGTC.

A remark on this clonotype: A clone one base away is much larger, so this may be a read error. Because the CDR3 is missing its conserved closing phenylalanine or tryptophan, this is likely a read error. This sequence joins TRBV7-2 and TRBJ2-3; D might be TRBD1 or TRBD2, each matching 5 bases. The germline gives CDR1 SGHTA, CDR2 FQGNSA. Trimming removed 4 bases from V and 4 bases from J, with 15 bases in between. The CDR3 totals 15 residues. The CDR3 DNA follows: TGTGCCAGCAGCTCCGGTTCTGGGGGTCCAGATACGCAGTATCTT. Translation: CASSSGSGGPDTQYL.

The genes are TRBV3-1 and TRBJ2-7, with D possibly matching TRBD2 (7 bases). Germline CDR1 reads LGHDT; CDR2 reads YNNKEL (reference sequence). The CDR3 loop spans 16 amino acids. The V and J ends lost 11 bases and 7 bases respectively, with 30 bases between them. The CDR3 coding sequence is TGTGCCTCCTGCCGCTCGAGAGGGGGGGCGCAGAGAGAGCAGTACTTC. Protein: CASCRSRGGAQREQYF.

This clonotype was detected only a few times. V and J are TRBV29-1 and TRBJ2-1, with 11 bases that match TRBD2. The germline CDR1 and CDR2 sequences are SQVTM and ANQGSEA. Trimming took 4 bases from V and 0 from J; bases not matched to a gene: 14. This CDR3 contains 19 residues. In DNA form, the CDR3 reads TGCAGCGTTGGACTAGGGGTGGCTAGCGGGGGGTTCTCCTACAATGAGCAGTTCTTC. Translating it yields CSVGLGVASGGFSYNEQFF.

This sequence joins TRBV18 and TRBJ2-1; D call uncertain. Per germline, CDR1 KGHSH and CDR2 LQKENI. Deletions cut 5 bases from V and 0 bases from J, with 17 bases between. The CDR3 has 17 amino acids. The CDR3 protein is CASSTGLVAGSYNEQFF. In nucleotides, the CDR3 is TGTGCCAGCTCAACTGGCCTCGTTGCAGGCTCCTACAATGAGCAGTTCTTC.

The gene calls are TRBV29-1 and TRBJ2-3; 12 nucleotides line up with TRBD2. V lost 5 bases, J lost 3 bases, and 3 bases stayed unmatched. The CDR3 has 14 amino acids. The germline V gene encodes CDR1 SQVTM and CDR2 ANQGSEA. In DNA form, the CDR3 reads TGCAGCGTTACGACTAGCGGGGGAACAGATACGCAGTATTTT. Translated, it gives CSVTTSGGTDTQYF.

On this clonotype: A much larger clone lies one base from this, so it may be a read error. The chain employs TRBV5-1 and TRBJ2-5, with a possible D match to TRBD2 (6 bases). The CDR3 contains 15 residues. V lost 3 bases and J 3 bases, leaving 15 bases between the germline ends. Germline loops: CDR1 SGHRS, CDR2 YFSETQ. The CDR3 protein is CASSSGTCLKETQYF. The CDR3 DNA follows: TGCGCCAGCAGCTCGGGGACTTGCCTTAAAGAGACCCAGTACTTC.

This clonotype appeared a few times. The rearrangement uses TRBV12-3 or TRBV12-4 and TRBJ2-7; D is ambiguous. V was pared by 1 base and J by 9 bases, with 13 bases between. This CDR3 is built from 13 residues. CDR3 DNA: TGTGCCAGCAGTTTAGAGGGTGTTAGCCGGCAGTACTTC. It specifies CASSLEGVSRQYF.

This clonotype was seen at least ten times. The rearrangement joins TRBV5-5 to TRBJ1-5; D unclear. This CDR3 has 13 amino acids. Germline V gives CDR1 SGHKS, CDR2 YYEKEE (reference sequence). V dropped 0 bases and J dropped 10 bases, with 11 bases sitting between them. The CDR3 DNA follows: TGTGCCAGCAGCTTGGCAACAGCCAAACCCCAGCATTTT. Its translation: CASSLATAKPQHF.

This clonotype has just a few counts. This rearrangement joins TRBV11-1 to TRBJ2-2, with a possible D match to TRBD1 (6 bases). The CDR3 loop spans 13 amino acids. The V end was cut by 5 bases, the J end by 6 bases, with 10 bases between. Germline V lookup: CDR1 SGHAT, CDR2 FQDESV (reference sequence). The CDR3 sequence: CASSRRTAGELFF. The DNA of the CDR3 is TGTGCCAGCAGCCGTAGGACAGCCGGGGAGCTGTTTTTT. The full variable domain, completed using reference TRBV11-1 and TRBJ2-2, is EAEVAQSPRYKITEKSQAVAFWCDPISGHATLYWYRQILGQGPELLVQFQDESVVDDSQLPKDRFSAERLKGVDSTLKIQPAELGDSAMYLCASSRRTAGELFFGEGSRLTVL.

This clonotype was observed many times. This chain uses TRBV20-1 with TRBJ1-3; possibly TRBD1 for D (6 bases). The V end was cut by 4 bases, the J end by 0 bases, with 10 bases between. CDR1 and CDR2 from the germline V gene are DFQATT and SNEGSKA (reference sequence). The CDR3 has 14 amino acids. In DNA form, the CDR3 reads TGCAGTGCTAAAGACAGGACCTCTGGAAACACCATATATTTT. Translating it yields CSAKDRTSGNTIYF.

In this sample, this clonotype turned up many times. The J gene is TRBJ2-1, the V gene TRBV4-1; 9 bases line up with TRBD1. Trimming took 1 base from V and 4 from J; bases not matched to a gene: 2. From germline, CDR1 is MGHRA and CDR2 YSYEKL. This CDR3 spans 15 amino acids. CDR3 sequence reads: CASSQGQGGYNEQFF. The DNA for the CDR3 is TGCGCCAGCAGCCAAGGACAGGGGGGATACAATGAGCAGTTCTTC.

This clonotype was picked up a small number of times. This chain connects TRBV27 to TRBJ2-2; tentative D call: TRBD2 (7 bases). CDR3 length: 15 residues. CDR1 MNHEY and CDR2 SMNVEV come from the germline V gene (reference sequence). Trimming left V 6 bases short and J 3 bases short, with 14 bases between. This chain's CDR3 is CASRRGGTDTGELFF. DNA for the CDR3: TGTGCCAGCAGGAGGGGGGGGACGGACACCGGGGAGCTGTTTTTT.

Ten or more counts support this clonotype. This rearrangement joins TRBV5-1 to TRBJ1-1, with 7 bases aligning to TRBD1. The V segment lost 1 base and the J segment 4 bases; nucleotides outside the gene matches: 1. This CDR3 spans 13 amino acids. Germline loops: CDR1 SGHRS, CDR2 YFSETQ. The CDR3: CASSLQGGTEAFF. The CDR3 DNA follows: TGCGCCAGCAGCTTGCAGGGGGGCACTGAAGCTTTCTTT.

This clonotype appeared a few times. This chain uses TRBV6-5 with TRBJ1-5; TRBD1 might be the D (6 bases). Trimming took 7 bases from V and 5 from J, leaving 18 bases between them. Germline V gene data show CDR1 as MNHEY and CDR2 as SVGAGI. This CDR3 region has 15 residues. CDR3 DNA sequence: TGTGCCAGCATCCCGGACAGCGCGGGTTATCAGCCCCAGCATTTT. The encoded protein is CASIPDSAGYQPQHF.

In its sample, this clonotype was seen many times. The chain links TRBV5-1 to TRBJ2-7; D is perhaps TRBD1 (6 bases). The CDR3 sequence is 18 residues long. Trimming left V 0 bases short and J 2 bases short, with 21 bases between. Germline CDR1 SGHRS, CDR2 YFSETQ. The CDR3 sequence is CASSLAGGTGRTAYEQYF. The CDR3 DNA is TGCGCCAGCAGCTTGGCCGGCGGAACAGGGCGGACAGCCTACGAGCAGTACTTC.

The chain is built from TRBV9 and TRBJ2-1, with 15 nucleotides matching TRBD2. V lost 2 bases to trimming and J lost 4 bases; unmatched junction nucleotides: 10. Germline assignment: CDR1 SGDLS and CDR2 YYNGEE. The CDR3 extends over 19 amino acids. CDR3 bases: TGTGCCAGCAGCGTGACAGGACTAGCGGGGGGGCCGGGGTACAATGAGCAGTTCTTC. Protein sequence: CASSVTGLAGGPGYNEQFF.

This clonotype was counted ten times or more. In DNA, the CDR3 is TGTGCCAGCAGTCGTCATCAGGGGGCGGACTATGGCTACACCTTC. Its protein is CASSRHQGADYGYTF. This rearrangement joins TRBV7-2 to TRBJ1-2, with 8 bases that match TRBD1. This CDR3 comprises 15 residues. The J segment lost 3 bases and the V segment lost 6 bases, leaving 9 bases of the junction unmatched. Germline V lookup: CDR1 SGHTA, CDR2 FQGNSA.

The chain is built from TRBV10-3 and TRBJ2-1, with D uncertain. Trimming stripped 10 bases from V and 3 bases from J, with 16 bases between. CDR1 is ENHRY, CDR2 SYGVKD, per germline. CDR3 length equals 14 residues. CDR3 sequence: CASNPVSYYNEQFF. CDR3 bases: TGTGCCAGCAATCCGGTGAGCTACTACAATGAGCAGTTCTTC.

The V call is TRBV4-2, the J call TRBJ1-1, with a weak D call TRBD1 (6 bases). The CDR3 extends over 17 amino acids. In germline, CDR1 is LGHNA, CDR2 YNFKEQ. V was clipped by 0 bases and J by 5 bases, with 19 bases between them. Here the CDR3 reads CASSQDWIGGPGTEAFF. The CDR3 DNA sequence: TGTGCCAGCAGCCAAGATTGGATTGGGGGGCCTGGGACTGAAGCTTTCTTT.

The chain recombines TRBV12-3 or TRBV12-4 with TRBJ2-3; 9 nucleotides line up with TRBD2. The CDR3 is made up of 16 amino acids. Unmatched junction bases numbered 15, after V lost 10 bases and J lost 4 bases. The CDR3 DNA reads TGTGCCACTCGGTGGGGTCCGGGCGGGGGGGCAGATACGCAGTATTTT. Its translation: CATRWGPGGGADTQYF.